A single sample gave rise to the 31 T cell receptor beta chains below, sequenced in a study of vaccination and CD4 T cells after COVID-19. The sample's time point: late sampling 161 to 241 days after vaccination in a few convalescent patients. Treatment noted: roughly 10-day PBMC culture with coronavirus spike peptide pools or control peptides (ViraFEST assay). Their antigens remain unidentified. The Oncomine TCR Beta short-read assay sequenced DNA from cultured CD4+ T cells. TCRdb re-called the PCR reads through MiXCR, storing one row per CDR3 protein. The table has 20,000 to 30,000 distinct CDR3 sequences, roughly 40% seen once; the top ten hold roughly 4%. The sample in question was CD4+ T cells from blood, cultured in vitro, obtained about 7 months after SARS-CoV-2 vaccination. The receptors originated from a human donor who had recovered from COVID-19.

V usage is TRBV10-1 and J usage is TRBJ2-3; D possibly corresponds to TRBD1 (5 bases). Germline CDR1 and CDR2: WNHNN and SYGVQD (reference sequence). Trimming took 0 bases from V and 4 from J, leaving 11 bases between them. The CDR3 length is 15 residues. CDR3 residues: CASSESGAGADTQYF. The DNA for the CDR3 is TGCGCCAGCAGTGAGTCTGGGGCTGGGGCAGATACGCAGTATTTT.

The chain employs TRBV2 and TRBJ1-5, with no clear D. Germline loops: CDR1 SNHLY, CDR2 FYNNEI. The CDR3 loop spans 14 amino acids. The V gene lost 4 bases and the J gene lost 5 bases, with 12 bases spanning the gap. The chain's CDR3 is CASSVGKLDQPQHF. The CDR3 nucleotides read TGTGCCAGCAGTGTGGGCAAGCTGGATCAGCCCCAGCATTTT.

In this sample, this clonotype is medium-sized. V is TRBV7-6 and J is TRBJ1-1; weak D call: TRBD1 (5 bases). This CDR3 is 14 amino acids long. Germline V lookup: CDR1 SGHVS, CDR2 FNYEAQ. V dropped 2 bases and J dropped 7 bases, with 14 bases sitting between them. CDR3 sequence reads: CASSLRDEGGEAFF. The CDR3 nucleotides read TGTGCCAGCAGCTTAAGGGACGAGGGAGGTGAAGCTTTCTTT. The whole variable domain, filled in from reference TRBV7-6 and TRBJ1-1, reads GAGVSQSPRYKVTKRGQDVALRCDPISGHVSLYWYRQALGQGPEFLTYFNYEAQQDKSGLPNDRFSAERPEGSISTLTIQRTEQRDSAMYRCASSLRDEGGEAFFGQGTRLTVV.

This clonotype was seen a handful of times. The chain joins TRBV20-1 to TRBJ1-5; a weak D match, TRBD1 (5 bases). The germline V and J ends were trimmed by 3 bases and 4 bases, with 19 bases remaining between them. CDR1 and CDR2 (germline): DFQATT, SNEGSKA (reference sequence). The CDR3 sequence is 16 residues long. The CDR3 here is CSASTARGVGNQPQHF. The CDR3 DNA follows: TGCAGTGCTAGCACCGCGAGGGGCGTAGGGAATCAGCCCCAGCATTTT.

This chain uses TRBV20-1 with TRBJ2-1; 9 bases fit TRBD2. CDR3 length: 14 residues. J lost 3 bases, V lost 6 bases, and 6 bases had no gene match. Germline V lookup: CDR1 DFQATT, CDR2 SNEGSKA (reference sequence). CDR3 amino acids: CSATGLAFYNEQFF. Here the CDR3 DNA reads TGCAGTGCCACGGGACTAGCTTTCTACAATGAGCAGTTCTTC.

This chain links TRBV19 with TRBJ2-1, with D perhaps TRBD1 or TRBD2 (5 bases each). The ends were cut back, 5 bases at V and 2 bases at J, with 7 bases in the middle. Germline-derived CDR1 and CDR2 are LNHDA and SQIVND (reference sequence). CDR3 size: 13 residues. CDR3 DNA sequence: TGTGCCAGTAGTGAGGGGACCTACAATGAGCAGTTCTTC. As protein: CASSEGTYNEQFF.

This clonotype was detected a few times. This rearrangement joins TRBV10-1 to TRBJ2-1; 8 bases match TRBD1. The CDR3 is made up of 13 amino acids. Germline CDR1 WNHNN, CDR2 SYGVQD (reference sequence). V gave up 6 bases and J gave up 9 bases; unmatched junction bases: 7. Here the CDR3 reads CASSARGLGEQFF. As DNA, the CDR3 is TGCGCCAGCAGCGCCAGGGGGCTGGGTGAGCAGTTCTTC.

This rearrangement joins TRBV7-9 to TRBJ2-1; D gene uncertain. V gave up 5 bases and J gave up 3 bases, with 8 bases separating them. The CDR3 runs 13 residues. The V gene's germline CDR1 is SEHNR and CDR2 FQNEAQ (reference sequence). DNA for the CDR3: TGTGCCAGCAGCCTCTCGGTCTACAATGAGCAGTTCTTC. Translating it yields CASSLSVYNEQFF.

The chain links TRBV6-1 to TRBJ2-7; D unclear. From germline, CDR1 is MNHNS and CDR2 SASEGT. CDR3 length equals 13 residues. The V and J ends lost 7 bases and 0 bases respectively, with 10 bases between them. The CDR3 DNA reads as TGTGCCAGCACCTACCGACCCTCCTACGAGCAGTACTTC. Translating gives CASTYRPSYEQYF.

The chain combines TRBV6-1 with TRBJ2-5, with 7 bases identical to TRBD2. The CDR3 has 14 amino acids. Losses at the gene ends were 6 bases for V and 4 bases for J; bases not matched to a gene: 8. CDR1 is MNHNS and CDR2 is SASEGT in the germline V gene. The CDR3 loop reads CASRVVTGGETQYF. The CDR3 nucleotides read TGTGCCAGCAGGGTGGTAACGGGAGGAGAGACCCAGTACTTC.

This rearrangement joins TRBV7-2 to TRBJ2-5; 8 bases line up with TRBD2. Trimming removed 1 base from V and 5 bases from J; junction bases left unmatched: 9. CDR1 SGHTA and CDR2 FQGNSA come from the germline V gene. This CDR3 is 16 amino acids long. CDR3 DNA sequence: TGTGCCAGCAGCTTAGGATTGAGCGGGAGTGGTGAGACCCAGTACTTC. Its protein is CASSLGLSGSGETQYF.

The rearrangement uses TRBV6-4 and TRBJ2-7; D possibly uses TRBD1 or TRBD2 (5 bases each). The germline gives CDR1 MRHNA, CDR2 SNTAGT. The CDR3 is made up of 18 amino acids. The ends were cut back, 0 bases at V and 4 bases at J, with 22 bases in the middle. Here the CDR3 reads CASSDSTPRGVNEYEQYF. For the CDR3, the DNA is TGTGCCAGCAGTGACTCGACCCCGAGGGGAGTAAATGAGTACGAGCAGTACTTC.

The chain couples TRBV10-3 to TRBJ2-7, with 7 bases lining up with TRBD1. Looked up from germline, CDR1 is ENHRY and CDR2 is SYGVKD. CDR3 length: 15 residues. The V segment lost 4 bases and the J segment 2 bases; nucleotides outside the gene matches: 8. The CDR3 sequence: CAISGTGSQTYEQYF. CDR3 sequence (DNA): TGTGCCATCAGTGGGACAGGTTCTCAAACCTACGAGCAGTACTTC.

This clonotype was seen a handful of times. This chain connects TRBV7-2 to TRBJ1-2, with D possibly being TRBD1 (6 bases). This CDR3 region has 14 residues. Germline V lookup: CDR1 SGHTA, CDR2 FQGNSA. Trimming stripped 1 base from V and 7 bases from J, with 13 bases between. The CDR3 DNA reads as TGTGCCAGCAGCTTAGAAAGGGGGATGGCTGGCTACACCTTC. This translates into CASSLERGMAGYTF.

The rearrangement joins TRBV10-3 to TRBJ2-6; D unclear. Germline V gene lookup returns CDR1 ENHRY and CDR2 SYGVKD. This CDR3 contains 14 residues. V was clipped by 2 bases and J by 0 bases, with 2 bases between them. CDR3 protein: CAISEPSGANVLTF. The CDR3 bases are TGTGCCATCAGTGAGCCCTCTGGGGCCAACGTCCTGACTTTC.

This chain uses TRBV7-6 with TRBJ2-7, with D uncertain. Trimming removed 1 base from V and 5 bases from J, with 6 bases in between. CDR1 SGHVS and CDR2 FNYEAQ come from the germline V gene. The length of the CDR3 is 12 residues. The CDR3 is CASSLDGHEQYF. The CDR3 DNA reads TGTGCCAGCAGCTTAGATGGCCACGAGCAGTACTTC.

The chain has TRBV7-2 and TRBJ2-2; tentatively, D is TRBD1 (5 bases). Germline assignment: CDR1 SGHTA and CDR2 FQGNSA. V lost 2 bases, J lost 5 bases, and 9 bases lay in between. The CDR3 has 14 residues. The CDR3 is CASSLNAGTGELFF. CDR3 DNA: TGTGCCAGCAGCTTAAATGCAGGGACCGGGGAGCTGTTTTTT.

This clonotype was detected only a few times. The germline gene is not matched at one end of the junction; a read error may be the cause. V is TRBV19 and J is TRBJ2-5, with 7 bases that match TRBD1. Germline V gene lookup returns CDR1 LNHDA and CDR2 SQIVND (reference sequence). The CDR3 is 14 residues long. CDR3 sequence reads: CASSVDRVRKTQYF. The CDR3 DNA reads TGTGCCAGTAGTGTAGACAGGGTTCGGAAGACCCAGTACTTC.

CDR3 amino acids: CASSLTGTGGTDTQYF. In nucleotides, the CDR3 is TGTGCCAGCAGCTTAACCGGGACAGGGGGCACAGATACGCAGTATTTT. The rearrangement uses TRBV7-8 and TRBJ2-3, with 10 bases identical to TRBD1. The CDR3 length is 16 residues. J gave up 1 base and V 2 bases, and 3 bases lay outside the gene matches. Germline V CDR1 and CDR2: SGHVS, FQNEAQ.

V is TRBV6-2 or TRBV6-3 and J is TRBJ1-5; D is uncertain. V lost 6 bases, J lost 3 bases, and 9 bases lay in between. CDR1 is MNHEY and CDR2 is SVGEGT in the germline V gene. This CDR3 region has 13 residues. The CDR3, as DNA: TGTGCCAGCAGATCACCCCCCAATCAGCCCCAGCATTTT. This gives the protein CASRSPPNQPQHF.

Regarding this clonotype: It is likely a read error, because the conserved phenylalanine at the end of the CDR3 is missing. The DNA is omitted, as the CDR3 cannot be located on it reliably, and the CDR3 follows TCRdb's listing. V usage is TRBV6-1 and J usage is TRBJ2-1; whether TRBD2, the table's D call, matches the DNA was not checked. The CDR3 is 13 residues long, counting both termini. Germline V gene data show CDR1 as MNHNS and CDR2 as SASEGT. Here the CDR3 reads CASSESRGLAGEC.

The V gene is TRBV24-1, the J gene TRBJ1-1; the D is unclear. Looked up from germline, CDR1 is KGHDR and CDR2 is SFDVKD. V was shortened by 2 bases and J by 7 bases, with 10 bases between the two germline ends. The CDR3 contains 13 residues. Here the CDR3 reads CATSDSLGDEAFF. The CDR3 DNA sequence: TGTGCCACCAGTGATTCGCTAGGAGATGAAGCTTTCTTT.

This clonotype came up once. The chain employs TRBV4-1 and TRBJ2-1; 9 nucleotides align to TRBD2. The CDR3 covers 16 residues. Germline CDR1 and CDR2: MGHRA and YSYEKL. The trim removed 2 bases at V and 12 bases at J, leaving 14 bases unmatched. The CDR3 coding sequence is TGCGCCAGCAGCCAACCCGGGACTAGCTCGTATCCACCGCAGTTCTTC. It specifies CASSQPGTSSYPPQFF.

The sample holds a few counts of this clonotype. J is TRBJ1-1 and V is TRBV15; 9 bases are shared with TRBD1. CDR3 length equals 16 residues. V trimming: 0 bases; J trimming: 8 bases; junction bases outside the gene matches: 10. Germline V lookup: CDR1 LNHNV, CDR2 YYDKDF (reference sequence). This CDR3 reads CATSREGYRGPSEAFF. CDR3 sequence (DNA): TGTGCCACCAGCAGAGAAGGCTACAGGGGGCCATCGGAAGCTTTCTTT.

The rearrangement uses TRBV20-1 and TRBJ1-3; TRBD1 aligns across 7 bases. The J segment lost 5 bases and the V segment lost 6 bases, leaving 7 bases of the junction unmatched. CDR1 is DFQATT, CDR2 SNEGSKA, per germline (reference sequence). The CDR3 has 13 amino acids. CDR3 sequence (DNA): TGCAGTGCCGGGGAGGGGGCGAGAAACACCATATATTTT. The encoded protein is CSAGEGARNTIYF.

This clonotype has just a few counts. The chain has TRBV28 and TRBJ1-1; D unresolved. The CDR3 covers 16 residues. Trimming removed 5 bases from V and 4 bases from J, with 20 bases in between. CDR1 and CDR2 from the germline V gene are MDHEN and SYDVKM. In DNA, the CDR3 is TGTGCCAGCAGTCCCCACCTCGGTGGTGTCCCCACTGAAGCTTTCTTT. Its translation: CASSPHLGGVPTEAFF.

The chain combines TRBV7-9 with TRBJ2-3; TRBD2 is a possible D gene (5 bases). The CDR3 length is 13 residues. Germline CDR1 and CDR2: SEHNR and FQNEAQ (reference sequence). Trimming stripped 1 base from V and 4 bases from J, with 6 bases between. CDR3 sequence (DNA): TGTGCCAGCAGCTTAGTCGGGGCAGATACGCAGTATTTT. This translates into CASSLVGADTQYF.

CDR3 in DNA: TGTGCCAGCAGTCCCCAGCCGCAGGCTAACTATGGCTACACCTTC. Translating it yields CASSPQPQANYGYTF. The chain carries TRBV27 and TRBJ1-2; D not certain. CDR1 is MNHEY, CDR2 SMNVEV, per germline (reference sequence). The CDR3 is 15 amino acids. Trimming took 5 bases from V and 0 from J, leaving 13 bases between them.

The chain uses TRBV11-3 and TRBJ2-1; tentatively, D is TRBD2 (6 bases). This CDR3 is built from 16 residues. CDR1 SGHNT and CDR2 YENEEA come from the germline V gene. V lost 0 bases, J lost 0 bases, and 9 bases lay in between. CDR3 coding DNA: TGTGCCAGCAGCTTAGACGTAGCGGACTCCTACAATGAGCAGTTCTTC. Its translation: CASSLDVADSYNEQFF.

The rearrangement links TRBV10-1 to TRBJ2-1; maybe TRBD1 (5 bases). The germline V gene has CDR1 WNHNN and CDR2 SYGVQD (reference sequence). There are 14 residues in the CDR3. V was trimmed by 2 bases and J by 5 bases, leaving 10 bases between them. The CDR3 loop reads CASSEGRGNNEQFF. The CDR3 DNA follows: TGCGCCAGCAGTGAGGGTAGGGGAAACAATGAGCAGTTCTTC.

This clonotype was observed a few times. For the CDR3, the DNA is TGTGCCAGCAGACGCGAGCGGAGGACAGGGGGTGGCTACACCTTC. This codes for CASRRERRTGGGYTF. The rearrangement uses TRBV7-9 and TRBJ1-2; 10 positions match TRBD1. This CDR3 has 15 amino acids. Germline V gene sequence: CDR1 SEHNR, CDR2 FQNEAQ (reference sequence). Germline trimming cut 6 bases from V and 7 bases from J; bases unmatched to any gene: 11.